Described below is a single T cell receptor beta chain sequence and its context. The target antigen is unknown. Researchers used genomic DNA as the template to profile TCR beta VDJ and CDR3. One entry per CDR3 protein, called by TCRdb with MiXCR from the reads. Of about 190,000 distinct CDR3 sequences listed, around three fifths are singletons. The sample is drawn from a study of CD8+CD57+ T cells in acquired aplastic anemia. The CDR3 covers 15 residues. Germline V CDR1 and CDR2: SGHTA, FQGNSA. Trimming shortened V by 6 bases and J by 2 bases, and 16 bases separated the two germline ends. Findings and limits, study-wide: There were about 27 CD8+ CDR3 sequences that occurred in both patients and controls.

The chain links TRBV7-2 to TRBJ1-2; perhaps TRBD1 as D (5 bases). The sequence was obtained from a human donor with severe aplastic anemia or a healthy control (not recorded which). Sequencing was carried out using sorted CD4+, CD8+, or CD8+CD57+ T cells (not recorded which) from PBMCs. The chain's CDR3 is CASSPPGGRNYGYTF. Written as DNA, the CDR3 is TGTGCCAGCAGTCCTCCCGGGGGTAGAAACTATGGCTACACCTTC.